A single sample gave rise to the 12 T cell receptor beta chains below, sequenced in a study of Ad26.COV2.S vaccination and SARS-CoV-2 variants. Profiled with immunoSEQ multiplex PCR; TCRdb holds only in-frame clones, not every one. The sample lists hundreds of thousands of clones; more than 75% were seen once. Treatment described: some 19 received Ad26.COV2.S at low or high dose, single or two shots; roughly five received placebo; per-sample allocation not given. Each sample was drawn 63 days after the first injection (of vaccine or placebo). The source material was peripheral blood, sampled in a trial of Ad26.COV2.S vaccine versus placebo. These receptors were taken from a person aged 18 to 65 who received the Ad26.COV2.S COVID-19 vaccine or a placebo.

CDR3 DNA sequence: TGTGCCTGGAGACTACAGGGGAACACTGAAGCTTTCTTT. It is translated as CAWRLQGNTEAFF. The gene calls are TRBV30 and TRBJ1-1; tentatively, D is TRBD1 (6 bases). CDR3 length equals 13 residues. V was shortened by 3 bases and J by 1 base, with 9 bases between the two germline ends. Germline V CDR1 and CDR2: GTSNPN, SVGIG (reference sequence).

This clone has just a few counts. This sequence joins TRBV29-1 and TRBJ2-7; D is possibly TRBD2 (8 bases). The germline V and J ends were trimmed by 6 bases and 3 bases, with 18 bases remaining between them. The CDR3 runs to 14 residues. Germline V lookup: CDR1 SQVTM, CDR2 ANQGSEA. CDR3 region: CSVRDSTSGYEQYF. CDR3 nucleotide sequence: TGCAGCGTGAGGGACAGCACTAGCGGCTACGAGCAGTACTTC.

The chain recombines TRBV7-2 with TRBJ2-5; D remains ambiguous. The ends were cut back, 2 bases at V and 1 base at J, with 11 bases in the middle. The CDR3 contains 15 residues. The germline CDR1 and CDR2 sequences are SGHTA and FQGNSA. DNA of the CDR3: TGTGCCAGCAGCTTAACGTTCCGGGTCCAAGAGACCCAGTACTTC. This codes for CASSLTFRVQETQYF.

The chain uses TRBV6-2 or TRBV6-3 and TRBJ2-3, with TRBD2 matching 15 bases. The CDR3 spans 19 residues. V lost 5 bases and J lost 6; bases outside the gene matches: 15. Looked up from germline, CDR1 is MNHEY and CDR2 is SVGEGT. CDR3 nucleotides: TGTGCCAGCAGTGCCCGATACTCCCGCGGGACTAGCGGGGGGGATACGCAGTATTTT. Protein: CASSARYSRGTSGGDTQYF.

The V call is TRBV19, the J call TRBJ2-1; D remains ambiguous. Germline CDR1 is LNHDA and CDR2 is SQIVND (reference sequence). The CDR3 runs to 16 residues. The ends were cut back, 7 bases at V and 0 bases at J, with 16 bases in the middle. CDR3 nucleotide sequence: TGTGCCAGTAACACGAGAACGGTGAGCTCCTACAATGAGCAGTTCTTC. Amino acid sequence: CASNTRTVSSYNEQFF. The full variable domain, with the rest looked up from reference TRBV19 and TRBJ2-1, is DGGITQSPKYLFRKEGQNVTLSCEQNLNHDAMYWYRQDPGQGLRLIYYSQIVNDFQKGDIAEGYSVSREKKESFPLTVTSAQKNPTAFYLCASNTRTVSSYNEQFFGPGTRLTVL.

This clone was seen a handful of times. CDR3: CAWATSGRTETQYF. For the CDR3, the DNA is TGTGCCTGGGCGACTAGCGGGAGAACAGAGACCCAGTACTTC. The rearrangement joins TRBV30 to TRBJ2-5, with 12 bases lining up with TRBD2. CDR1 and CDR2 (germline): GTSNPN, SVGIG (reference sequence). The CDR3 is 14 residues long. V lost 5 bases, J lost 4 bases, and 5 bases stayed unmatched.

The chain carries TRBV6-2 or TRBV6-3 and TRBJ2-7; D gene ambiguous. There are 17 residues in the CDR3. The germline V gene has CDR1 MNHEY and CDR2 SVGEGT. V dropped 0 bases and J dropped 2 bases, with 17 bases sitting between them. The CDR3, as DNA: TGTGCCAGCAGTTACTCCTGGTCAGGATCCCTAACCTACGAGCAGTACTTC. Protein product: CASSYSWSGSLTYEQYF.

This clone has only a few counts. The chain links TRBV5-5 to TRBJ2-7; no clear D gene. V dropped 4 bases and J dropped 0 bases, with 11 bases sitting between them. Germline V gene sequence: CDR1 SGHKS, CDR2 YYEKEE (reference sequence). CDR3 length: 14 amino acids. CDR3 nucleotide sequence: TGTGCCAGCAGCCAACCCCCACGCTCCTACGAGCAGTACTTC. It is translated as CASSQPPRSYEQYF.

The V and J genes are TRBV6-1 and TRBJ2-1; 10 positions agree with TRBD2. J lost 4 bases, V lost 0 bases, and 9 bases had no gene match. This CDR3 has 18 residues. CDR1 and CDR2 from the germline V gene are MNHNS and SASEGT. CDR3 amino acids: CASSEALAGDLGYNEQFF. CDR3 nucleotide sequence: TGTGCCAGCAGTGAAGCGCTAGCGGGAGATTTAGGGTACAATGAGCAGTTCTTC.

The chain uses TRBV5-1 and TRBJ1-4, with D maybe TRBD1 (6 bases). V was shortened by 2 bases and J by 5 bases, with 19 bases between the two germline ends. The CDR3 contains 17 residues. The germline CDR1 and CDR2 sequences are SGHRS and YFSETQ. As DNA, the CDR3 is TGCGCCAGCAGCTTTGTTGGGGGGCGGCGAGGAAATGAAAAACTGTTTTTT. Translated, it gives CASSFVGGRRGNEKLFF.

This clone was observed a single time. CDR3 coding DNA: TGTGCCACCAGCAGAGACCTTCGTACTAGCGGGAGAAGCTACGAGCAGTACTTC. It encodes CATSRDLRTSGRSYEQYF. The V call is TRBV15, the J call TRBJ2-7; the match to TRBD2 covers 11 bases. CDR1 is LNHNV, CDR2 YYDKDF, per germline (reference sequence). The CDR3 runs to 18 residues. V was pared by 0 bases and J by 3 bases, with 10 bases of the junction left unmatched.

This clone was recorded only once. The chain links TRBV5-1 to TRBJ2-7, with a tentative D call TRBD1 (5 bases). The length of the CDR3 is 14 residues. Germline V CDR1 and CDR2: SGHRS, YFSETQ. Trimming left V 1 base short and J 5 bases short, with 13 bases between. In DNA, the CDR3 is TGCGCCAGCAGCTTGACGGCAGGGTCCCACGAGCAGTACTTC. It is translated as CASSLTAGSHEQYF. Together with reference TRBV5-1 and TRBJ2-7, the CDR3 gives the full variable domain: KAGVTQTPRYLIKTRGQQVTLSCSPISGHRSVSWYQQTPGQGLQFLFEYFSETQRNKGNFPGRFSGRQFSNSRSEMNVSTLELGDSALYLCASSLTAGSHEQYFGPGTRLTVT.